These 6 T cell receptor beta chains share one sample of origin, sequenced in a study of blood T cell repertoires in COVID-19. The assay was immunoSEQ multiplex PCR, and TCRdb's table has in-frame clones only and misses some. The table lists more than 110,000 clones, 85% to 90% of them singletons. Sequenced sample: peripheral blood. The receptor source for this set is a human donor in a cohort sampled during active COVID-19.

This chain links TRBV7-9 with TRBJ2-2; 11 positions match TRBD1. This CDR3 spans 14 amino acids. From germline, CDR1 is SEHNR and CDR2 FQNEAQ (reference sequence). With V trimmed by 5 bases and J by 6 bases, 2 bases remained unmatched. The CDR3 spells CASSAGQGAGELFF. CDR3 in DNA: TGTGCCAGCAGCGCGGGACAGGGGGCCGGGGAGCTGTTTTTT.

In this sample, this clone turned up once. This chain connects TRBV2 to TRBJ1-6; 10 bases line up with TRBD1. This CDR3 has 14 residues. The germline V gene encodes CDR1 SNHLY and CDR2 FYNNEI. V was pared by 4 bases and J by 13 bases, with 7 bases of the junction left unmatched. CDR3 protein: CASSGDRGVIPLHF. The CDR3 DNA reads TGTGCCAGCAGTGGGGACAGGGGTGTAATCCCCCTCCACTTT.

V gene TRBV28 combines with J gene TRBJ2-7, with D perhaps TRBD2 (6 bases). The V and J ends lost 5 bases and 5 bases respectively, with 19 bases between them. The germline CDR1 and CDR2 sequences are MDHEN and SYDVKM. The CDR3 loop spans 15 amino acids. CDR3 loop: CASSRSGDPTDEQYF. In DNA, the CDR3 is TGTGCCAGCAGTCGTAGCGGAGACCCTACCGACGAGCAGTACTTC. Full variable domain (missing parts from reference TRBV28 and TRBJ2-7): DVKVTQSSRYLVKRTGEKVFLECVQDMDHENMFWYRQDPGLGLRLIYFSYDVKMKEKGDIPEGYSVSREKKERFSLILESASTNQTSMYLCASSRSGDPTDEQYFGPGTRLTVT.

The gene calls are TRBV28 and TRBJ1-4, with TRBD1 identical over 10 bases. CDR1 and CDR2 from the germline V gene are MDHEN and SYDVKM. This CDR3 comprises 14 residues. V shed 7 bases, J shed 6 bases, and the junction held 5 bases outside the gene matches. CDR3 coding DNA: TGTGCCAGCACCCTGACAGGGGGCCATGAAAAACTGTTTTTT. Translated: CASTLTGGHEKLFF. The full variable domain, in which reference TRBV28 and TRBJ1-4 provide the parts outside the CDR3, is DVKVTQSSRYLVKRTGEKVFLECVQDMDHENMFWYRQDPGLGLRLIYFSYDVKMKEKGDIPEGYSVSREKKERFSLILESASTNQTSMYLCASTLTGGHEKLFFGSGTQLSVL.

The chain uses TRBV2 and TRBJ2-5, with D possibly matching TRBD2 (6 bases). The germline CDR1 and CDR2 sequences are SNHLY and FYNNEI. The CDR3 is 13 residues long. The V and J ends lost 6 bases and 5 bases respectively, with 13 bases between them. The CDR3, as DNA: TGTGCCAGCAGGGGCGGGATTGGGGAGACCCAGTACTTC. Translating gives CASRGGIGETQYF.

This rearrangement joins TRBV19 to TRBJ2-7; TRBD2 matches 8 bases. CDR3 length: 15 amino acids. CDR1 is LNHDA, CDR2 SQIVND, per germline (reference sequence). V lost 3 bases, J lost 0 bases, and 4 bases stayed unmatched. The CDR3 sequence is CASSISTSDSYEQYF. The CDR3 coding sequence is TGTGCCAGTAGTATTTCGACTAGCGACTCCTACGAGCAGTACTTC.